This is a list of T cell receptor beta chains from one sample in a study of regulatory T cells in long-lasting Graves disease. MiXCR was run by TCRdb on the multiplex PCR reads, yielding one entry per CDR3 protein. The table has more than 350,000 distinct CDR3 sequences, around 23% seen once. Sequenced here: peripheral blood mononuclear cells (PBMCs), sampled when the disease was refractory, from a patient treated with antithyroid drugs. The receptors here all came from a female donor with Graves disease. CDR3s include the opening cysteine and the closing phenylalanine or tryptophan. D genes are given only for firm matches. Not all rows give a size; the values are once, few, many and, for expanded clones, a class.

d_gene,j_gene,v_gene,abundance,CDR3aa,CDR3nt
-,TRBJ2-5,TRBV11-2,many,CASSFSGGRAQETQYF,TGTGCCAGCAGCTTTTCGGGCGGCAGGGCCCAAGAGACCCAGTACTTC
-,TRBJ1-1,TRBV3-1,many,CASSQGRVMNTEAFF,TGTGCCAGCAGCCAAGGCAGGGTGATGAACACTGAAGCTTTCTTT
-,TRBJ2-4,TRBV29-1,many,CSVDVGVPGNIQYF,TGCAGCGTTGATGTGGGAGTTCCAGGAAACATTCAGTACTTC
TRBD1,TRBJ1-2,TRBV3-1,many,CASSQRAGGPDYGYTF,TGTGCCAGCAGCCAAAGGGCAGGGGGCCCGGACTATGGCTACACCTTC
-,TRBJ2-2,TRBV7-9,few,CASSLLRLGTNTGELFF,TGTGCCAGCAGCTTACTCCGTTTGGGAACGAACACCGGGGAGCTGTTTTTT
-,TRBJ2-7,TRBV10-2,many,CASSESGAPYEQYF,TGCGCCAGCAGTGAAAGTGGGGCCCCCTACGAGCAGTACTTC
-,TRBJ1-1,TRBV20-1,many,CSARDLRVSSNTEAFF,TGCAGTGCTAGAGATCTGAGGGTATCCTCGAACACTGAAGCTTTCTTT
-,TRBJ2-7,TRBV6-9,-,CASSSAVALYEQYF,TGTGCCAGCAGTTCGGCCGTGGCCCTCTACGAGCAGTACTTC
-,TRBJ1-6,TRBV5-1,many,CASRDTDSSPLHF,TGCGCCAGCAGAGATACGGACAGTTCACCCCTCCACTTT
-,TRBJ2-2,TRBV5-1,few,CASILTSGTPGELFF,TGCGCCAGCATCCTAACCTCCGGGACACCCGGGGAGCTGTTTTTT
-,TRBJ2-7,TRBV3-1,many,CASSQGVAMGKYF,TGTGCCAGCAGCCAAGGGGTCGCCATGGGGAAGTACTTC
TRBD2,TRBJ2-1,TRBV5-1,-,CASSAGLANSYNEQFF,TGCGCCAGCAGCGCGGGACTAGCGAACTCCTACAATGAGCAGTTCTTC
-,TRBJ2-7,TRBV5-1,many,CASSFNQNYEQYF,TGCGCCAGCAGCTTTAACCAGAACTACGAGCAGTACTTC
TRBD2,TRBJ2-2,TRBV20-1,few,CSAPGLADIGTGELFF,TGCAGTGCCCCGGGACTAGCGGACATCGGGACCGGGGAGCTGTTTTTT
-,TRBJ2-1,TRBV12-5,few,CASGLGGRNEQFF,TGTGCTAGTGGTTTGGGAGGACGCAATGAGCAGTTCTTC
-,TRBJ2-3,TRBV2,many,CASSPTATDTQYF,TGTGCCAGCAGTCCGACAGCCACAGATACGCAGTATTTT
-,TRBJ1-3,TRBV7-8,-,CASSLASPLSGNTIYF,TGTGCCAGCAGCTTAGCGTCTCCCCTCTCTGGAAACACCATATATTTT
-,TRBJ1-1,TRBV15,many,CATSRTSLRDPFF,TGTGCCACCAGCAGAACTTCCCTCAGGGACCCTTTCTTT
-,TRBJ2-7,TRBV5-6,-,CASSDDSKNSYEQYF,TGTGCCAGCAGCGACGACAGTAAGAACTCCTACGAGCAGTACTTC
TRBD1,TRBJ1-2,TRBV20-1,many,CSGTTGQGGGYTF,TGCAGTGGGACCACGGGACAGGGTGGCGGCTACACCTTC
TRBD1,TRBJ1-4,TRBV30,-,CAWNQGATNEKLFF,TGTGCCTGGAATCAGGGGGCAACTAATGAAAAACTGTTTTTT
-,TRBJ1-2,TRBV27,many,CASSLVGRGGYGYTF,TGTGCCAGCAGTTTAGTCGGCAGGGGCGGGTATGGCTACACCTTC
-,TRBJ1-5,TRBV20-1,-,CSASREGVGQPQHF,TGCAGTGCTTCCCGGGAGGGGGTCGGTCAGCCCCAGCATTTT
TRBD1,TRBJ1-2,TRBV12-3/TRBV12-4,-,CASSQAGGGYGYTF,TGTGCCAGCAGCCAGGCAGGGGGAGGGTATGGCTACACCTTC
TRBD1,TRBJ1-4,TRBV4-1,-,CASSLGRGRKGEKLFF,TGCGCCAGCAGCCTTGGCAGGGGGCGCAAGGGTGAAAAACTGTTTTTT
-,TRBJ1-2,TRBV7-9,few,CASSLAGGRYGYTF,TGTGCCAGCAGCTTAGCGGGGGGTCGGTATGGCTACACCTTC
-,TRBJ2-7,TRBV19,-,CASRTGRPGTYEQYF,TGTGCCAGTAGGACGGGACGACCCGGGACCTACGAGCAGTACTTC
TRBD2,TRBJ2-1,TRBV6-5,once,CASSYGGAGSYNEQFF,TGTGCCAGCAGTTACGGGGGAGCGGGATCCTACAATGAGCAGTTCTTC
-,TRBJ2-1,TRBV12-3/TRBV12-4,-,CASSRAPVGNNEQFF,TGTGCCAGCAGTCGGGCCCCCGTGGGGAACAACGAGCAGTTCTTC
-,TRBJ2-1,TRBV6-2/TRBV6-3,many,CASSPGGAMLNEQFF,TGTGCCAGCAGTCCCGGGGGCGCAATGCTCAATGAGCAGTTCTTC
TRBD2,TRBJ2-7,TRBV24-1,few,CATGGGTTYEQYF,TGTGCCACCGGGGGGGGGACCACCTACGAGCAGTACTTC
-,TRBJ1-5,TRBV28,many,CASRTPRYSNQPQHF,TGTGCCAGCCGTACCCCCAGATATAGCAATCAGCCCCAGCATTTT
-,TRBJ1-3,TRBV7-2,-,CASRLIAGNTIYF,TGTGCCAGCCGCTTAATAGCTGGAAACACCATATATTTT
TRBD1,TRBJ1-5,TRBV10-3,-,CAISEGGQTRDQPQHF,TGTGCCATCAGTGAGGGGGGACAGACGAGAGATCAGCCCCAGCATTTT
TRBD2,TRBJ2-5,TRBV6-2/TRBV6-3,-,CASSYTSGSLGTQYF,TGTGCCAGCAGTTATACTAGCGGGAGTTTAGGGACCCAGTACTTC
-,TRBJ2-7,TRBV7-9,few,CASSPGTTFGYEQYF,TGTGCCAGCAGCCCCGGGACCACTTTCGGCTACGAGCAGTACTTC
TRBD1,TRBJ1-2,TRBV28,-,CANSERDRGYGYTF,TGTGCCAACAGCGAACGGGACAGGGGGTATGGCTACACCTTC
TRBD2,TRBJ2-3,TRBV5-4,few,CASSTFSGSVADTQYF,TGTGCCAGCAGCACCTTTAGCGGGAGCGTGGCAGATACGCAGTATTTT
-,TRBJ2-7,TRBV9,many,CASSPSGNEQYF,TGTGCCAGCAGCCCCAGCGGTAACGAGCAGTACTTC
-,TRBJ2-7,TRBV5-6,-,CASSWGDNSYEQYF,TGTGCCAGCAGCTGGGGGGACAACTCCTACGAGCAGTACTTC
-,TRBJ2-2,TRBV2,many,CASSFPTGTDTGELFF,TGTGCCAGCAGTTTCCCGACTGGGACTGACACCGGGGAGCTGTTTTTT
-,TRBJ2-5,TRBV24-1,many,CATSDSAEPSPTQYF,TGTGCCACCAGTGATTCGGCAGAACCTTCGCCGACCCAGTACTTC
-,TRBJ1-2,TRBV20-1,many,CSALNGPNYGYTF,TGCAGTGCCCTCAACGGGCCGAACTATGGCTACACCTTC
-,TRBJ1-5,TRBV6-1,many,CASSPSRQNQPQHF,TGTGCCAGCAGTCCGTCCCGACAGAATCAGCCCCAGCATTTT
-,TRBJ2-7,TRBV7-9,many,CASRGGMSYEQYF,TGTGCCAGCAGAGGGGGTATGTCCTACGAGCAGTACTTC
TRBD2,TRBJ2-7,TRBV6-5,many,CASSFGGRGYEQYF,TGTGCCAGCAGTTTTGGCGGGAGAGGGTACGAGCAGTACTTC
-,TRBJ1-1,TRBV10-3,many,CAISDPEGGYTEAFF,TGTGCCATCAGTGACCCCGAGGGGGGGTACACTGAAGCTTTCTTT
-,TRBJ2-2,TRBV12-3/TRBV12-4,-,CASSHLDGATGELFF,TGTGCCAGCAGCCACTTGGACGGGGCCACCGGGGAGCTGTTTTTT
-,TRBJ2-3,TRBV28,-,CVSSLTGTDTQYF,TGTGTCAGCAGCCTGACAGGCACAGATACGCAGTATTTT
-,TRBJ2-7,TRBV7-2,few,CASSLEDRLYEQYF,TGTGCCAGCAGCTTAGAGGACAGACTCTACGAGCAGTACTTC
TRBD2,TRBJ2-7,TRBV20-1,many,CSARESGLARYEQYF,TGCAGTGCTAGAGAATCGGGACTAGCGAGATACGAGCAGTACTTC
TRBD2,TRBJ2-7,TRBV27,few,CASRLASSSYEQYF,TGTGCCAGCAGACTAGCGTCGAGCTCCTACGAGCAGTACTTC
-,TRBJ2-7,TRBV28,many,CASSYTDRTSYEQYF,TGTGCCAGCAGTTATACGGACAGAACCTCCTACGAGCAGTACTTC
TRBD2,TRBJ2-5,TRBV28,many,CTSSLSGGGTETQYF,TGTACCAGCAGTTTATCGGGGGGGGGTACGGAGACCCAGTACTTC
TRBD1,TRBJ1-2,TRBV29-1,many,CSAIGQGKGYTF,TGCAGCGCGATAGGACAGGGTAAAGGCTACACCTTC
TRBD2,TRBJ2-5,TRBV5-5,many,CASSVVAGFKETQYF,TGTGCCAGCAGCGTGGTAGCGGGGTTCAAAGAGACCCAGTACTTC
-,TRBJ1-6,TRBV19,few,CASSTWKDNSPLHF,TGTGCCAGTAGTACATGGAAGGATAATTCACCCCTCCACTTT
-,TRBJ1-2,TRBV28,many,CASSLRYGYTF,TGTGCCAGCAGTTTGCGGTATGGCTACACCTTC